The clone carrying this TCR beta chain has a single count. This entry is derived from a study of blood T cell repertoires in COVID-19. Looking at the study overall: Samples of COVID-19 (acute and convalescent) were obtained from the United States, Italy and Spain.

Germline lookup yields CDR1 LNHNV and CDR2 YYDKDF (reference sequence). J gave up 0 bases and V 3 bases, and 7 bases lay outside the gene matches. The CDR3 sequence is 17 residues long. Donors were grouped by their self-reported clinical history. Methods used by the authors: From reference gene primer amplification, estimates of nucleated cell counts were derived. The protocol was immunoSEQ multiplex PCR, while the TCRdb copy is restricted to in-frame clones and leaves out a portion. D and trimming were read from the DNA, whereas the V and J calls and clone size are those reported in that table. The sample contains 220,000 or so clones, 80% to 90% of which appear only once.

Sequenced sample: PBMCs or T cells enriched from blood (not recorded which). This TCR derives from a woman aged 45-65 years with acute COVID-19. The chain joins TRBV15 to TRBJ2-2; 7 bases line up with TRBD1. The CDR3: CATSRFIGGANTGELFF. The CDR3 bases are TGTGCCACCAGCAGGTTTATAGGGGGCGCGAACACCGGGGAGCTGTTTTTT. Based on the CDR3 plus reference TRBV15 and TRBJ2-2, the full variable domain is DAMVIQNPRYQVTQFGKPVTLSCSQTLNHNVMYWYQQKSSQAPKLLFHYYDKDFNNEADTPDNFQSRRPNTSFCFLDIRSPGLGDTAMYLCATSRFIGGANTGELFFGEGSRLTVL.